What follows are 6 T cell receptor beta chains derived from one specimen sequenced in a study of CD8+CD57+ T cells in acquired aplastic anemia. The sequenced patients had an expansion of CD8+CD57+ cells seen by flow cytometry. For CDR3 and TCR beta VDJ profiling, genomic DNA was the template used. TCRdb called the reads again in MiXCR, with one record for every CDR3 protein. Among over 150,000 distinct CDR3 sequences listed, around half were seen once. The sample was sorted CD4+, CD8+, or CD8+CD57+ T cells (not recorded which) from PBMCs. The receptors shown here come from a human donor with aplastic anemia.

The chain uses TRBV2 and TRBJ1-2; 7 nucleotides line up with TRBD1. This CDR3 is 14 amino acids long. Per the germline V gene, CDR1 is SNHLY and CDR2 is FYNNEI. V gave up 6 bases and J gave up 8 bases; unmatched junction bases: 12. CDR3 DNA: TGTGCCAGCAGGGGTCAAGGGGGCGCGGGCGGCTACACCTTC. Translating it yields CASRGQGGAGGYTF.

This chain uses TRBV29-1 with TRBJ2-1; 8 nucleotides match TRBD2. The CDR3 totals 13 residues. V dropped 3 bases and J dropped 8; count of bases not matched to a gene: 6. The V gene's germline CDR1 is SQVTM and CDR2 ANQGSEA. CDR3 nucleotides: TGCAGCGTTGAGGGACGGGAGGGCCATGAGCAGTTCTTC. Its translation: CSVEGREGHEQFF.

The rearrangement joins TRBV20-1 to TRBJ1-4; D gene uncertain. The CDR3 length is 12 residues. Germline V gives CDR1 DFQATT, CDR2 SNEGSKA (reference sequence). The germline V and J ends were trimmed by 3 bases and 4 bases, with 6 bases remaining between them. CDR3 sequence reads: CSAREYNEKLFF. The CDR3 nucleotides are TGCAGTGCTAGGGAATATAATGAAAAACTGTTTTTT.

In the case of this clonotype: At one end, the junction sequence differs from germline, possibly due to a read error. CDR3 in amino acids: CTSSSRTRESEQFF. For the CDR3, the DNA is TGTACCAGCAGCTCCCGGACTCGGGAAAGTGAGCAGTTCTTC. The V call is TRBV9, the J call TRBJ2-1, with D perhaps matching TRBD2 (5 bases). The length of the CDR3 is 14 residues. Germline CDR1 is SGDLS and CDR2 is YYNGEE.

The chain has TRBV20-1 and TRBJ2-3; 12 nucleotides line up with TRBD2. The CDR3 sequence is 14 residues long. From germline, CDR1 is DFQATT and CDR2 SNEGSKA (reference sequence). V trimming: 7 bases; J trimming: 5 bases; junction bases outside the gene matches: 7. CDR3 in DNA: TGCAGTGGGGTTGGGACTAGCGGGTTAGATACGCAGTATTTT. This translates into CSGVGTSGLDTQYF.

The chain couples TRBV20-1 to TRBJ2-7, with D unclear. Germline V gene lookup returns CDR1 DFQATT and CDR2 SNEGSKA (reference sequence). V was clipped by 0 bases and J by 5 bases, with 17 bases between them. CDR3 length: 15 residues. In nucleotides, the CDR3 is TGCAGTGCTAGAGATTTCATACTGGGTGTCCACGAGCAGTACTTC. It is translated as CSARDFILGVHEQYF.